The 17 T cell receptor beta chains given below trace back to one sample, sequenced in a study of OX40 agonist ivuxolimab in advanced cancers. Clones were read by immunoSEQ multiplex PCR, and TCRdb kept only the in-frame ones, dropping some. The table records about 62,000 clones, 79% of them present only once. Material: CD4+ or CD8+ T cells sorted from blood, obtained in a trial of the OX40 agonist ivuxolimab. These receptors were collected from an adult with an advanced solid tumor such as melanoma, head and neck, liver or kidney cancer.

The chain carries TRBV18 and TRBJ2-7; 8 nucleotides match TRBD1. Germline CDR1 KGHSH, CDR2 LQKENI. V shed 2 bases, J shed 2 bases, and the junction held 5 bases outside the gene matches. This CDR3 region has 15 residues. The chain's CDR3 is CASSPAGTGAYEQYF. The CDR3 coding sequence is TGTGCCAGCTCACCAGCCGGGACAGGTGCCTACGAGCAGTACTTC.

J is TRBJ1-3 and V is TRBV5-1, with D possibly TRBD1 on 6 matching bases. The CDR3 loop spans 17 amino acids. The germline CDR1 and CDR2 sequences are SGHRS and YFSETQ. The V end lost 5 bases, the J end lost 0 bases, and 18 bases lay between the germline ends. CDR3 sequence reads: CASSGGASTISGNTIYF. The CDR3 DNA follows: TGCGCCAGCAGTGGGGGGGCTAGTACAATCTCTGGAAACACCATATATTTT.

The chain couples TRBV19 to TRBJ1-5; D uncertain. CDR1 is LNHDA, CDR2 SQIVND, per germline (reference sequence). The CDR3 consists of 15 residues. V was trimmed by 7 bases and J by 0 bases, leaving 13 bases between them. Written as DNA, the CDR3 is TGTGCCAGTACCCGAGTCAGGTTTAGCAATCAGCCCCAGCATTTT. Its translation: CASTRVRFSNQPQHF.

The genes are TRBV30 and TRBJ1-1; no clear D gene. The germline V and J ends were trimmed by 3 bases and 11 bases, with 19 bases remaining between them. Germline CDR1 reads GTSNPN; CDR2 reads SVGIG (reference sequence). The CDR3 is 13 amino acids. DNA for the CDR3: TGTGCCTGGAGCCCCACAGATTCCCGCGGGGCTTTCTTT. Translated, it gives CAWSPTDSRGAFF.

This rearrangement joins TRBV30 to TRBJ2-1, with D possibly matching TRBD1 (5 bases). Germline V gene data show CDR1 as GTSNPN and CDR2 as SVGIG (reference sequence). The CDR3 consists of 12 residues. Trimming removed 7 bases from V and 5 bases from J, with 12 bases in between. The CDR3 loop is CAFSRVDNEQFF. The CDR3 nucleotides read TGTGCCTTTTCCAGGGTAGACAATGAGCAGTTCTTC. The full variable domain, in which reference TRBV30 and TRBJ2-1 provide the parts outside the CDR3, is SQTIHQWPATLVQPVGSPLSLECTVEGTSNPNLYWYRQAAGRGLQLLFYSVGIGQISSEVPQNLSASRPQDRQFILSSKKLLLSDSGFYLCAFSRVDNEQFFGPGTRLTVL.

The rearrangement links TRBV15 to TRBJ2-7; no clear D gene. The CDR3 totals 14 residues. Trimming removed 0 bases at V and 7 bases at J, with 13 bases between. Germline loops: CDR1 LNHNV, CDR2 YYDKDF (reference sequence). The CDR3 nucleotides are TGTGCCACCAGCAGAGATTTGGATGGGCCGGAGCAGTACTTC. It is translated as CATSRDLDGPEQYF. The whole variable domain, remainder taken from reference TRBV15 and TRBJ2-7, is DAMVIQNPRYQVTQFGKPVTLSCSQTLNHNVMYWYQQKSSQAPKLLFHYYDKDFNNEADTPDNFQSRRPNTSFCFLDIRSPGLGDTAMYLCATSRDLDGPEQYFGPGTRLTVT.

The genes are TRBV5-6 and TRBJ1-4; the D gene is possibly TRBD1 (5 bases). V gave up 4 bases and J gave up 8 bases, with 24 bases separating them. Germline loops: CDR1 SGHDT, CDR2 YYEEEE. This CDR3 spans 17 amino acids. The CDR3 here is CASSPGSFVRTAEKLFF. The CDR3 DNA follows: TGTGCCAGCAGCCCAGGGTCATTTGTGAGGACTGCCGAAAAACTGTTTTTT.

The chain has TRBV6-6 and TRBJ1-2; TRBD1 matches at 9 bases. The V gene's germline CDR1 is MNHNY and CDR2 SVGAGI (reference sequence). The ends lost 6 bases at V and 4 bases at J; junction bases unmatched: 9. The CDR3 length is 15 residues. As DNA, the CDR3 is TGTGCCAGCAGATCTACAGGGGGCTCTGGCTATGGCTACACCTTC. Translated: CASRSTGGSGYGYTF.

The chain employs TRBV4-1 and TRBJ2-6, with D maybe TRBD1 (5 bases). From germline, CDR1 is MGHRA and CDR2 YSYEKL. The CDR3 is 16 residues long. Trimming cost V 1 base and J 0 bases, with 7 bases left between them. The CDR3 nucleotides are TGCGCCAGCAGCCAAGTAAGGGGCTCTGGGGCCAACGTCCTGACTTTC. Protein: CASSQVRGSGANVLTF.

The chain links TRBV9 to TRBJ1-5, with a tentative D call TRBD1 (5 bases). Germline V gives CDR1 SGDLS, CDR2 YYNGEE. The ends were cut back, 1 base at V and 1 base at J, with 15 bases in the middle. This CDR3 comprises 17 residues. The CDR3 sequence: CASSVSEMTDSNQPQHF. CDR3 bases: TGTGCCAGCAGCGTATCCGAGATGACAGACAGCAATCAGCCCCAGCATTTT.

The chain is built from TRBV7-2 and TRBJ1-5; D is ambiguous. Germline values: CDR1 SGHTA, CDR2 FQGNSA. The CDR3 is made up of 15 amino acids. V was cut by 1 base and J by 1 base, with 8 bases left in between. CDR3 in amino acids: CASSLDTISNQPQHF. For the CDR3, the DNA is TGTGCCAGCAGCTTAGACACCATAAGCAATCAGCCCCAGCATTTT.

This chain connects TRBV10-3 to TRBJ1-2; D unresolved. CDR1 and CDR2 (germline): ENHRY, SYGVKD. The CDR3 sequence is 13 residues long. Trimming cost V 3 bases and J 6 bases, with 11 bases left between them. This CDR3 is CAISDERKNGYTF. CDR3 DNA: TGTGCCATCAGTGACGAGAGGAAGAATGGCTACACCTTC.

This chain connects TRBV5-1 to TRBJ1-2; the match to TRBD1 covers 8 bases. The CDR3 sequence is 14 residues long. The junction had 7 bases not matched to a gene; V was cut back by 4 bases and J by 5 bases. CDR1 and CDR2 from the germline V gene are SGHRS and YFSETQ. This CDR3 reads CASSTPGQDYGYTF. The CDR3 DNA reads TGCGCCAGCAGCACACCGGGACAGGATTATGGCTACACCTTC.

The sample holds a few counts of this clone. V is TRBV28 and J is TRBJ1-2; D is undetermined. Germline CDR1 MDHEN, CDR2 SYDVKM. The CDR3 is 11 amino acids. Trimming removed 10 bases at V and 5 bases at J, with 11 bases between. In DNA, the CDR3 is TGTGCCACCTCAGGCATGTATGGCTACACCTTC. Translation gives CATSGMYGYTF.

The rearrangement links TRBV6-6 to TRBJ2-7; D is perhaps TRBD1 or TRBD2 (7 bases each). Trimming took 6 bases from V and 3 from J, leaving 18 bases between them. This CDR3 spans 15 amino acids. CDR1 is MNHNY, CDR2 SVGAGI, per germline (reference sequence). DNA of the CDR3: TGTGCCAGCAGCCGCAGGGGGGGCGCGATCTACGAGCAGTACTTC. Translating gives CASSRRGGAIYEQYF.

V and J are TRBV19 and TRBJ1-6, with 7 bases aligning to TRBD1. Losses at the gene ends were 5 bases for V and 9 bases for J; bases not matched to a gene: 7. This CDR3 contains 14 residues. Germline V gives CDR1 LNHDA, CDR2 SQIVND (reference sequence). In DNA form, the CDR3 reads TGTGCCAGTAGTGATACAGGGGCCAGTTCACCCCTCCACTTT. This encodes CASSDTGASSPLHF.

The chain joins TRBV2 to TRBJ1-1; D is possibly TRBD1 (5 bases). CDR1 SNHLY and CDR2 FYNNEI come from the germline V gene. The ends were cut back, 10 bases at V and 5 bases at J, with 23 bases in the middle. The CDR3 has 15 amino acids. This CDR3 reads CAMRGAMDRGTEAFF. The CDR3 nucleotides are TGTGCCATGCGCGGGGCCATGGATCGGGGTACTGAAGCTTTCTTT.